The 9 T cell receptor beta chains reported below all come from one sample, sequenced in a study of T cell responses to AZD1222 COVID-19 vaccine. Here immunoSEQ multiplex PCR was the method, and the copy in TCRdb shows in-frame clones only, minus some. The sample consists of 200,000 or so clones, about 93% of them appearing once. Sequenced here: peripheral blood, sampled on day 0 of MenACWY control vaccination. These receptors all stem from an adult in good health.

DNA of the CDR3: TGTGCCAGCTCACCCCAGGGCTGGGACCGCACTGAAGCTTTCTTT. It codes for CASSPQGWDRTEAFF. The V call is TRBV18, the J call TRBJ1-1; tentatively, D is TRBD1 (5 bases). The CDR3 length is 15 residues. The germline CDR1 and CDR2 sequences are KGHSH and LQKENI. V gave up 3 bases and J gave up 4 bases, with 15 bases separating them.

V and J are TRBV3-1 (or the pseudogene TRBV3-2) and TRBJ2-5; a weak D match, TRBD2 (6 bases). The germline V gene has CDR1 LGHDT and CDR2 YNNKEL (reference sequence). V shed 3 bases and J shed 2 bases, with 7 bases lying between them. This CDR3 is 13 amino acids long. CDR3 amino acids: CASSQGLQETQYF. CDR3 sequence (DNA): TGTGCCAGCAGCCAGGGACTTCAAGAGACCCAGTACTTC.

The gene calls are TRBV30 and TRBJ1-6; D not certain. V lost 1 base to trimming and J lost 0 bases, with 7 bases between them. From germline, CDR1 is GTSNPN and CDR2 SVGIG (reference sequence). The CDR3 is made up of 15 amino acids. This CDR3 reads CAWSARSSYNSPLHF. The CDR3 nucleotides are TGTGCCTGGAGTGCTAGGAGCTCCTATAATTCACCCCTCCACTTT.

This chain joins TRBV9 and TRBJ1-1; D unclear. The CDR3 extends over 15 amino acids. Trimming removed 0 bases from V and 4 bases from J, with 13 bases in between. In germline, CDR1 is SGDLS, CDR2 YYNGEE. The CDR3 DNA is TGTGCCAGCAGCGTAGGGGTGGAGAAACTCACTGAAGCTTTCTTT. Translated, it gives CASSVGVEKLTEAFF.

The gene calls are TRBV7-2 and TRBJ2-1; no definite D call. Trimming stripped 1 base from V and 5 bases from J, with 6 bases between. Per the germline V gene, CDR1 is SGHTA and CDR2 is FQGNSA. The CDR3 sequence is 13 residues long. CDR3 sequence reads: CASSLDRDNEQFF. The CDR3 region has the DNA TGTGCCAGCAGCTTAGACAGAGACAATGAGCAGTTCTTC.

The chain has TRBV5-1 and TRBJ1-6, with 7 positions matching TRBD1. The germline V gene encodes CDR1 SGHRS and CDR2 YFSETQ. Trimming removed 4 bases from V and 3 bases from J; junction bases left unmatched: 4. The length of the CDR3 is 15 residues. CDR3 region: CASSTGQLYNSPLHF. In DNA form, the CDR3 reads TGCGCCAGCAGCACGGGACAGCTCTATAATTCACCCCTCCACTTT.

The rearrangement links TRBV19 to TRBJ1-2; TRBD1 agrees at 7 bases. V dropped 8 bases and J dropped 5; count of bases not matched to a gene: 8. Germline V gene data show CDR1 as LNHDA and CDR2 as SQIVND (reference sequence). The CDR3 runs to 13 residues. Written as DNA, the CDR3 is TGTGCCAGTTTCCGACAGGGACTTTATGGCTACACCTTC. Its translation is CASFRQGLYGYTF. The full variable domain, in which reference TRBV19 and TRBJ1-2 provide the parts outside the CDR3, is DGGITQSPKYLFRKEGQNVTLSCEQNLNHDAMYWYRQDPGQGLRLIYYSQIVNDFQKGDIAEGYSVSREKKESFPLTVTSAQKNPTAFYLCASFRQGLYGYTFGSGTRLTVV.

V and J are TRBV7-2 and TRBJ2-5; weak D call: TRBD1 (8 bases). The CDR3 length is 14 residues. Germline values: CDR1 SGHTA, CDR2 FQGNSA. Trimming took off 2 bases at V and 5 bases at J, with 12 bases between the two ends. DNA of the CDR3: TGTGCCAGCAGCTTAAACAGGGGGGGGGAGACCCAGTACTTC. Its protein product is CASSLNRGGETQYF.

The chain joins TRBV9 to TRBJ2-1; D possibly corresponds to TRBD1 (6 bases). Germline values: CDR1 SGDLS, CDR2 YYNGEE. Trimming pared 4 bases from V and 5 bases from J, leaving 10 bases between. The length of the CDR3 is 13 residues. The CDR3 DNA is TGTGCCAGCAGCTTCCAGGGGAACAATGAGCAGTTCTTC. This codes for CASSFQGNNEQFF.